Presented here are 20 T cell receptor beta chains from one specimen sequenced in a study of read filtering for tumor transcriptome and immune sequencing (dated by TCRdb to 2020 to 2022). Sequencing took place on an Illumina HiSeq 4000. The Immunoverse kit was used to build TCR libraries from roughly 370 ng RNA, with molecular barcoded adaptors covering alpha/delta and beta/gamma chains. TCRdb reran the public reads through fastp at Q25 and MiXCR, keeping productive beta chains. Rows are unified per CDR3 protein, each entry keeping the most common DNA and genes. The sample records roughly 67,000 distinct CDR3 sequences, 15% to 20% of which are singletons. The ten most abundant clones make up approximately 11% of the sample. Material: a population of CD138-negative cells sorted from bone marrow. The cell subset or site label for this specimen denotes: bone marrow mononuclear cells depleted of CD138+ plasma/myeloma cells by negative magnetic selection. The receptors here all came from a donor at least 40 years old with multiple myeloma.

In the case of this clonotype: The CDR3 end shows no conserved phenylalanine or tryptophan, and so a read error is likely. This rearrangement joins TRBV6-1 to TRBJ2-5, with D possibly matching TRBD1 (5 bases). Germline-derived CDR1 and CDR2 are MNHNS and SASEGT. V shed 5 bases and J shed 2 bases, with 12 bases lying between them. The CDR3 totals 14 residues. The CDR3 region is CASSTRTIQETQYS. CDR3 coding DNA: TGTGCCAGCAGTACCCGGACAATTCAAGAGACCCAGTACTCC.

This clonotype has at least ten counts. The CDR3 nucleotides read TGTGCCAGCAGCCCCGGACAGGGAAACACTGAAGCTTTCTTT. This translates into CASSPGQGNTEAFF. This chain connects TRBV3-1 to TRBJ1-1, with TRBD1 identical over 8 bases. The CDR3 length is 14 residues. J was trimmed by 2 bases and V by 4 bases; bases with no gene match: 3. The V gene's germline CDR1 is LGHDT and CDR2 YNNKEL (reference sequence).

This clonotype was detected ten times or more. The chain uses TRBV3-1 and TRBJ2-1, with 12 positions matching TRBD2. The germline gives CDR1 LGHDT, CDR2 YNNKEL (reference sequence). There are 15 residues in the CDR3. The J segment lost 6 bases and the V segment lost 4 bases, leaving 4 bases of the junction unmatched. The CDR3 region has the DNA TGTGCCAGCAGCCCGCTAGCGGGAGGGCGCAATGAGCAGTTCTTC. Translation gives CASSPLAGGRNEQFF.

The count of this clonotype is one. The junction does not match germline at one end; this may be a read error. The genes are TRBV20-1 and TRBJ2-5; D may be TRBD2 (5 bases). The CDR3 sequence is 13 residues long. The germline V gene has CDR1 DFQATT and CDR2 SNEGSKA (reference sequence). Here the CDR3 reads CSAETGFQETRYF. For the CDR3, the DNA is TGCAGTGCGGAGACGGGATTCCAAGAGACCCGGTACTTC.

At least ten counts were recorded for this clonotype. The rearrangement uses TRBV30 and TRBJ2-3, with D maybe TRBD2 (5 bases). The CDR3 consists of 15 residues. With 5 bases removed from V and 6 bases from J, the gap between germline ends came to 21 bases. The V gene's germline CDR1 is GTSNPN and CDR2 SVGIG (reference sequence). The DNA of the CDR3 is TGTGCCTGGGCCGCAGGACTCCCGAACCCGGATACGCAGTATTTT. Amino acids: CAWAAGLPNPDTQYF.

There are many counts of this clonotype. This chain uses TRBV3-1 with TRBJ2-2; weak D call: TRBD1 (7 bases). CDR1 is LGHDT and CDR2 is YNNKEL in the germline V gene (reference sequence). V lost 8 bases to trimming and J lost 4 bases, with 14 bases between them. The CDR3 sequence is 14 residues long. CDR3 DNA sequence: TGTGCCAGCCGGAGGGGACAGAGCACCGGGGAGCTGTTTTTT. Translating gives CASRRGQSTGELFF.

In this sample, this clonotype turned up many times. This chain joins TRBV28 and TRBJ2-7, with unresolved D. Germline V gives CDR1 MDHEN, CDR2 SYDVKM. The CDR3 loop spans 15 amino acids. V was shortened by 2 bases and J by 0 bases, with 11 bases between the two germline ends. DNA for the CDR3: TGTGCCAGCAGTTTACCCGCCGGTAGCTCCTACGAGCAGTACTTC. Its protein is CASSLPAGSSYEQYF.

A word on this clonotype: Relative to the germline gene, one junction end is altered; a read error may explain this. The rearrangement uses TRBV7-2 and TRBJ2-1, with 8 bases lining up with TRBD2. CDR3 length equals 15 residues. Germline V CDR1 and CDR2: SGHTA, FQGNSA. The CDR3 protein is CASSLPAGEYNKQFF. CDR3 sequence (DNA): TGTGCCAGCAGCTTACCAGCGGGGGAGTACAATAAGCAGTTCTTC.

The table lists this clonotype with a few counts. The CDR3, as DNA: TGCAGTGCTGACCCCGGGACAGGGTTCCTCAATGAGCAGTTCTTC. The encoded protein is CSADPGTGFLNEQFF. This chain joins TRBV20-1 and TRBJ2-1; 9 nucleotides line up with TRBD1. The CDR3 extends over 15 amino acids. Per germline, CDR1 DFQATT and CDR2 SNEGSKA (reference sequence). V was pared by 5 bases and J by 6 bases, with 11 bases of the junction left unmatched.

This chain connects TRBV20-1 to TRBJ2-7; perhaps TRBD2 as D (6 bases). In germline, CDR1 is DFQATT, CDR2 SNEGSKA (reference sequence). V was cut by 6 bases and J by 1 base, with 22 bases left in between. The CDR3 totals 16 residues. The CDR3 DNA reads as TGCAGTGCGCGAGGGGACTCGACACCTCGTTCCTACGAGCAGTACTTC. This sequence encodes CSARGDSTPRSYEQYF.

There are many counts of this clonotype. The CDR3, as DNA: TGTGCCAGCAGTTTAGGGGGAGGCTCCTACAATGAGCAGTTCTTC. It codes for CASSLGGGSYNEQFF. V is TRBV28 and J is TRBJ2-1; maybe TRBD2 (6 bases). Germline CDR1 MDHEN, CDR2 SYDVKM. V lost 2 bases, J lost 0 bases, and 8 bases lay in between. CDR3 length: 15 amino acids.

This clonotype has a count of ten or more. This chain links TRBV5-1 with TRBJ2-1; D remains ambiguous. CDR1 and CDR2 from the germline V gene are SGHRS and YFSETQ. The V end lost 6 bases, the J end lost 5 bases, and 15 bases lay between the germline ends. The CDR3 runs 14 residues. The CDR3 nucleotides read TGCGCCAGCACCTCAGAGGAGAGAGACAATGAGCAGTTCTTC. Its translation: CASTSEERDNEQFF.

In this sample, this clonotype turned up many times. The chain links TRBV3-1 to TRBJ1-2; D remains unclear. Looked up from germline, CDR1 is LGHDT and CDR2 is YNNKEL (reference sequence). V was shortened by 3 bases and J by 8 bases, with 13 bases between the two germline ends. The CDR3 runs to 13 residues. Here the CDR3 DNA reads TGTGCCAGCAGCCAGGCAGGAATTCAAGGCTACACCTTC. Translating gives CASSQAGIQGYTF.

Turning to this clonotype: A much larger clone lies a single base off, so this may be a read error. The chain carries TRBV5-1 and TRBJ2-3; D not certain. The CDR3 has 11 residues. Trimming cost V 2 bases and J 5 bases, with 3 bases left between them. The germline V gene has CDR1 SGHRS and CDR2 YFSETQ. Written as DNA, the CDR3 is TGCGCCAGCAGCTTTGGAGATACGCAGTATTTT. Amino acid sequence: CASSFGDTQYF. Full variable domain (remainder filled in from reference TRBV5-1 and TRBJ2-3): KAGVTQTPRYLIKTRGQQVTLSCSPISGHRSVSWYQQTPGQGLQFLFEYFSETQRNKGNFPGRFSGRQFSNSRSEMNVSTLELGDSALYLCASSFGDTQYFGPGTRLTVL.

This clonotype was seen ten or more times. This chain uses TRBV6-1 with TRBJ2-7; 7 positions match TRBD2. CDR1 and CDR2 (germline): MNHNS, SASEGT. Trimming cost V 8 bases and J 2 bases; bases outside gene matches: 9. This CDR3 spans 14 amino acids. The CDR3 loop is CASQNIAGTYEQYF. CDR3 in DNA: TGTGCCAGCCAAAATATAGCGGGTACCTACGAGCAGTACTTC.

The rearrangement joins TRBV4-2 to TRBJ2-1; TRBD2 might be the D (6 bases). Trimming left V 0 bases short and J 9 bases short, with 12 bases between. CDR3 length: 14 residues. CDR1 is LGHNA, CDR2 YNFKEQ, per germline. The CDR3 is CASSQESLASEQFF. CDR3 nucleotides: TGTGCCAGCAGCCAAGAAAGCCTAGCGAGTGAGCAGTTCTTC.

With respect to this clonotype: This may be a read error, as it is one base from a much larger clone. The rearrangement uses TRBV7-8 and TRBJ1-1, with 7 bases lining up with TRBD1. CDR3 size: 15 residues. CDR1 is SGHVS and CDR2 is FQNEAQ in the germline V gene. The CDR3 nucleotides are TGTGCCAGCAGCTACAGGGGTGCGGGGAACACTAAAGCTTTCTTT. Residues: CASSYRGAGNTKAFF.

A word on this clonotype: Its ends do not fully match the called genes, so a read error is possible. V and J are TRBV11-2 and TRBJ2-5; D possibly corresponds to TRBD2 (5 bases). The CDR3 has 15 amino acids. CDR1 is SGHAT, CDR2 FQNNGV, per germline. CDR3 in amino acids: CASSRRGIRQGTQYF. Written as DNA, the CDR3 is TGTGCCAGCAGTCGCAGAGGGATTAGGCAAGGGACCCAGTACTTC.

The V call is TRBV6-6, the J call TRBJ2-2; D could derive from TRBD1 or TRBD2 (5 bases each). V lost 8 bases and J lost 5, with 9 bases in between. This CDR3 has 12 amino acids. Looked up from germline, CDR1 is MNHNY and CDR2 is SVGAGI (reference sequence). CDR3 nucleotide sequence: TGTGCCAGCGTGTGGGGGACCGGGGAGCTGTTTTTT. Amino acid sequence: CASVWGTGELFF.

There are many counts of this clonotype. It is unclear where the CDR3 begins or ends on the DNA, so no DNA is shown, and the CDR3 is as TCRdb lists it. The chain carries TRBV21-1 and TRBJ2-7; the listed D gene, TRBD1, was not tested against the DNA. TRBV21-1 corresponds to a pseudogene. The CDR3 comprises 15 residues, both ends counted. The chain's CDR3 is CASSKVGTGSYEQYF.